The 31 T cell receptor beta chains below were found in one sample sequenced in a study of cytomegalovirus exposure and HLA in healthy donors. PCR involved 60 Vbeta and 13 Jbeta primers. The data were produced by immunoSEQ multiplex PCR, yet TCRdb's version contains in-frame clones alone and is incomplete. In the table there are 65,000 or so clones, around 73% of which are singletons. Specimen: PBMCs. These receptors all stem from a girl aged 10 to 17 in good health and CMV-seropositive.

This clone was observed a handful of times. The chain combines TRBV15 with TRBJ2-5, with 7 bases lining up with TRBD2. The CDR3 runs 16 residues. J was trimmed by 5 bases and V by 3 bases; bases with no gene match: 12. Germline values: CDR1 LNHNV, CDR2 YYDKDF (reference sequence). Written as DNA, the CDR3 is TGTGCCACCAGCAGCTACATGACTAGCAGGTCGGAGACCCAGTACTTC. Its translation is CATSSYMTSRSETQYF.

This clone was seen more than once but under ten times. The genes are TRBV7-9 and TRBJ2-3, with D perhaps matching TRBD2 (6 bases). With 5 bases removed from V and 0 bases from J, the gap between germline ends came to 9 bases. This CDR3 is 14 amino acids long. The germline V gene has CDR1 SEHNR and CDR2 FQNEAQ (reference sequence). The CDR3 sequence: CASSQGLSTDTQYF. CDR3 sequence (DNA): TGTGCCAGCAGCCAGGGACTTAGCACAGATACGCAGTATTTT.

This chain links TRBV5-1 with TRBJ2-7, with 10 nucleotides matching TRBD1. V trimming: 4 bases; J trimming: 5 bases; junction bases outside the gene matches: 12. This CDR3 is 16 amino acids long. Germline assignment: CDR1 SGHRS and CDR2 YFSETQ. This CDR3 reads CASSLTRGTGVHEQYF. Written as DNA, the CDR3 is TGCGCCAGCAGCCTGACGCGTGGGACAGGGGTCCACGAGCAGTACTTC.

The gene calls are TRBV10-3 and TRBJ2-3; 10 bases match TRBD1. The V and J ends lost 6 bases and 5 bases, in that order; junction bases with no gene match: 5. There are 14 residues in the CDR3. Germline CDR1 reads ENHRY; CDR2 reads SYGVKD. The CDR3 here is CAIRGDRGGDTQYF. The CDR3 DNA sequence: TGTGCCATCAGAGGGGACAGGGGTGGAGATACGCAGTATTTT.

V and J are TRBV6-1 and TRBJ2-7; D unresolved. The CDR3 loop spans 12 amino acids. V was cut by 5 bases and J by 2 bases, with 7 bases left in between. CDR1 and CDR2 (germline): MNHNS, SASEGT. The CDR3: CASSKTPYEQYF. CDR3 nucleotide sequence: TGTGCCAGCAGTAAAACTCCCTACGAGCAGTACTTC.

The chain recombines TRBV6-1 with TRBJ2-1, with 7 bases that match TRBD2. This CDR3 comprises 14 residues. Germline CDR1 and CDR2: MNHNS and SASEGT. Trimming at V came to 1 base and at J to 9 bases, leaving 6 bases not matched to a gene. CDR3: CASSEGEGRREQFF. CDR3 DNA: TGTGCCAGCAGTGAAGGGGAGGGGAGACGTGAGCAGTTCTTC.

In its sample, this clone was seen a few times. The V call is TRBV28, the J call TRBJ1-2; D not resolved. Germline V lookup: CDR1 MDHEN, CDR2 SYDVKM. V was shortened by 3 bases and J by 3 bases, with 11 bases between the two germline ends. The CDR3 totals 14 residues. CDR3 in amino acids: CASSFWGSDYGYTF. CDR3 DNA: TGTGCCAGCAGTTTTTGGGGTAGCGACTATGGCTACACCTTC.

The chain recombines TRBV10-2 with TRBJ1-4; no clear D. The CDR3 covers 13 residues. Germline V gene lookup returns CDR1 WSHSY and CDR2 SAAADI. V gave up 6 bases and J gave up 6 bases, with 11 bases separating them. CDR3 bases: TGCGCCAGCAGAGATCTGCCGGATGAAAAACTGTTTTTT. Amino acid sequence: CASRDLPDEKLFF.

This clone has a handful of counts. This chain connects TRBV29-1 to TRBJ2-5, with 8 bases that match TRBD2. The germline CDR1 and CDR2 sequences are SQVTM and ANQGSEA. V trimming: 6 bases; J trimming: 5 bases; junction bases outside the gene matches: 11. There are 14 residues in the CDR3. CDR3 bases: TGCAGCGTCTCACTAGCGGCCCGAGGGGAGACCCAGTACTTC. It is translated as CSVSLAARGETQYF.

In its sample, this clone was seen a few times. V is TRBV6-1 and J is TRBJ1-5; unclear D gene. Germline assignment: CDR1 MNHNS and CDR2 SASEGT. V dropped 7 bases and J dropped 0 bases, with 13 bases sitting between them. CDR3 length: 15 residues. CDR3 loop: CASIADPPSNQPQHF. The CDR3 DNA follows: TGTGCCAGCATAGCCGACCCACCTAGCAATCAGCCCCAGCATTTT.

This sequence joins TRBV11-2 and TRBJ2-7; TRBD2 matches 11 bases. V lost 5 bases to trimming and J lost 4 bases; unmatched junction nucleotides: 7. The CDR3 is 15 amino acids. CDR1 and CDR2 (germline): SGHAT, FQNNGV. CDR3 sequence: CASSRGLAGGYEQYF. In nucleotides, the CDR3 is TGTGCCAGCAGCCGTGGGCTAGCGGGGGGTTACGAGCAGTACTTC.

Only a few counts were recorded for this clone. This CDR3 is CASSLWWEGKNEQFF. The DNA for the CDR3 is TGTGCCAGCAGTTTATGGTGGGAGGGCAAGAATGAGCAGTTCTTC. The gene calls are TRBV28 and TRBJ2-1; 7 nucleotides match TRBD2. The CDR3 runs to 15 residues. Trimming cost V 0 bases and J 7 bases; bases outside gene matches: 6. Per the germline V gene, CDR1 is MDHEN and CDR2 is SYDVKM.

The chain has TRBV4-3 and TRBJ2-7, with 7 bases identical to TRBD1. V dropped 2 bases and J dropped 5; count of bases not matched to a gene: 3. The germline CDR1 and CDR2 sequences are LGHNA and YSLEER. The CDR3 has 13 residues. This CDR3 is CASSQKTGNEQYF. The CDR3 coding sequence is TGCGCCAGCAGCCAAAAGACAGGGAACGAGCAGTACTTC.

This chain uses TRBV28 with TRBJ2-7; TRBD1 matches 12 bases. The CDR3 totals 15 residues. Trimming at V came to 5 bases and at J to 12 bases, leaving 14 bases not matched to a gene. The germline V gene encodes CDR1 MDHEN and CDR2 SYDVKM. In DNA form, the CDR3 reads TGTGCCAGCAGTAGTTCGGGACAGGGGGCGGAGTGGGCGTACTTC. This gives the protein CASSSSGQGAEWAYF.

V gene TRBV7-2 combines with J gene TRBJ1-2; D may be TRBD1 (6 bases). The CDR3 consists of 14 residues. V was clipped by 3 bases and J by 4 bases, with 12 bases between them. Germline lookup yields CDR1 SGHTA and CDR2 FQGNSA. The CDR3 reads CASSLNRELYGYTF. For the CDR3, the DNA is TGTGCCAGCAGCTTGAACAGGGAACTCTATGGCTACACCTTC.

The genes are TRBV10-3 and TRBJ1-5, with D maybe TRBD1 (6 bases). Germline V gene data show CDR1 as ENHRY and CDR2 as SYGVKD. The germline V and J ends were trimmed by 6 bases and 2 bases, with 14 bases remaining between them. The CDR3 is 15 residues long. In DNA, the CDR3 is TGTGCCATCAGCGATCAGGGGAGAGGCAATCAGCCCCAGCATTTT. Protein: CAISDQGRGNQPQHF.

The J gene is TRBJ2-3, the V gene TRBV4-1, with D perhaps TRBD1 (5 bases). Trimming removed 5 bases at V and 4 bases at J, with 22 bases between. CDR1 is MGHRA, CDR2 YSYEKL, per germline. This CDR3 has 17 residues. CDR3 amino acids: CASSFVGGRALADTQYF. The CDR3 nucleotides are TGCGCCAGCAGCTTCGTCGGCGGCAGGGCCTTGGCAGATACGCAGTATTTT.

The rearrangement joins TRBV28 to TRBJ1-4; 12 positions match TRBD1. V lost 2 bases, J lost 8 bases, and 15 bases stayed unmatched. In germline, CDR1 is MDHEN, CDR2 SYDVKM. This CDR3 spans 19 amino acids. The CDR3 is CASSLRPGTGGVLREKLFF. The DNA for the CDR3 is TGTGCCAGCAGTTTAAGACCCGGGACAGGGGGCGTTCTCCGGGAAAAACTGTTTTTT.

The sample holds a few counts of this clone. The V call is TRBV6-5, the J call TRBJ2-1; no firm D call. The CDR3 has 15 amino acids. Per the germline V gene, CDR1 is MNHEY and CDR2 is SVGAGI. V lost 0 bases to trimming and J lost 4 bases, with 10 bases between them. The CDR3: CASSYSNSPYNEQFF. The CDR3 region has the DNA TGTGCCAGCAGTTACTCGAACTCGCCTTACAATGAGCAGTTCTTC.

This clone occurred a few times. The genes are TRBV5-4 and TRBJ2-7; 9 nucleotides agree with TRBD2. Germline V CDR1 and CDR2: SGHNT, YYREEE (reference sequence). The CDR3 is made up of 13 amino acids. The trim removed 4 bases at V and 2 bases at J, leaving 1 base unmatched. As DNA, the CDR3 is TGTGCCAGCAGCCGCGGGGGGGCCTACGAGCAGTACTTC. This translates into CASSRGGAYEQYF.

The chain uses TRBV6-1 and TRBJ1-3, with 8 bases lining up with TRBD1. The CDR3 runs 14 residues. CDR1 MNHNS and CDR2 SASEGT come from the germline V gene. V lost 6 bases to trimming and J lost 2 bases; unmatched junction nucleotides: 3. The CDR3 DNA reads TGTGCCAGCAGCGCGACAGGGGCTGGAAACACCATATATTTT. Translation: CASSATGAGNTIYF.

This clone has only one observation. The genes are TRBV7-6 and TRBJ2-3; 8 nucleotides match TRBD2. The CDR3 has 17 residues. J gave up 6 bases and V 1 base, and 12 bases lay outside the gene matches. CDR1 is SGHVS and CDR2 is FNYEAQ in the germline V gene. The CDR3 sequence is CASSLDRAGLDPDTQYF. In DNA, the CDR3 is TGTGCCAGCAGCTTAGATCGGGCGGGACTAGATCCCGATACGCAGTATTTT. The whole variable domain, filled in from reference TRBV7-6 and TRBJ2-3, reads GAGVSQSPRYKVTKRGQDVALRCDPISGHVSLYWYRQALGQGPEFLTYFNYEAQQDKSGLPNDRFSAERPEGSISTLTIQRTEQRDSAMYRCASSLDRAGLDPDTQYFGPGTRLTVL.

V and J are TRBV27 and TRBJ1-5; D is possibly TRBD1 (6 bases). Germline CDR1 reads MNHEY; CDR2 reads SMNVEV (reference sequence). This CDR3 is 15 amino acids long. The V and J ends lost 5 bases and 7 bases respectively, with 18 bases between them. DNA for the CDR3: TGTGCCAGCAGTGAAGGGGCAGGGGCTGGACAGCCCCAGCATTTT. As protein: CASSEGAGAGQPQHF.

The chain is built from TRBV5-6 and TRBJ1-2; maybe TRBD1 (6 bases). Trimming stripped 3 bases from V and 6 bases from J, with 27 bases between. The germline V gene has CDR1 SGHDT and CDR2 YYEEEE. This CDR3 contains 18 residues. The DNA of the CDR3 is TGTGCCAGCAGCTCATCCCCCTCGGGACATCGTTGGAGAAATGGCTACACCTTC. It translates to CASSSSPSGHRWRNGYTF.

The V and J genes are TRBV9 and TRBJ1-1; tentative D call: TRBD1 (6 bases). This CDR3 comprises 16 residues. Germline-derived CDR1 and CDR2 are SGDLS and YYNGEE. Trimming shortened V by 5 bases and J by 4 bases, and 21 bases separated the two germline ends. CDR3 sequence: CASSHPTGEGVTEAFF. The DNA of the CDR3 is TGTGCCAGCAGTCACCCGACAGGTGAAGGAGTCACTGAAGCTTTCTTT.

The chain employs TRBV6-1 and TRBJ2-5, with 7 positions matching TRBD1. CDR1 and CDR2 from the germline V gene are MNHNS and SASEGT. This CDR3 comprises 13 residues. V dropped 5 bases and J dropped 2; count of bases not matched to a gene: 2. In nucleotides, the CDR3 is TGTGCCAGCAGTCCACAGGGGCAAGAGACCCAGTACTTC. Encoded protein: CASSPQGQETQYF.

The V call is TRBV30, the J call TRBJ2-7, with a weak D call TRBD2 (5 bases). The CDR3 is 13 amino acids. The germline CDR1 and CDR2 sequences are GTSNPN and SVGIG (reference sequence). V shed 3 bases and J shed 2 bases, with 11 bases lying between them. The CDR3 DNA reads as TGTGCCTGGAGGCCCCAGCGGACCTACGAGCAGTACTTC. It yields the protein CAWRPQRTYEQYF.

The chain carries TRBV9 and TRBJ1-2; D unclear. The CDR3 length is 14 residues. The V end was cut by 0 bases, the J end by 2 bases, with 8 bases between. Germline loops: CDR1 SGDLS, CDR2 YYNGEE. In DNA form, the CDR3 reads TGTGCCAGCAGCGTAGGAGGCGTCAACTATGGCTACACCTTC. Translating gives CASSVGGVNYGYTF.

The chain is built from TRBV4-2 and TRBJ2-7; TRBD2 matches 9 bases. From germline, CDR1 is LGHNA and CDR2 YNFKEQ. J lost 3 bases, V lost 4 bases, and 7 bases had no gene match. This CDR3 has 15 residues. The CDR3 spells CASSPLAGTNYEQYF. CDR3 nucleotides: TGTGCCAGCAGCCCGCTAGCGGGAACGAACTACGAGCAGTACTTC.

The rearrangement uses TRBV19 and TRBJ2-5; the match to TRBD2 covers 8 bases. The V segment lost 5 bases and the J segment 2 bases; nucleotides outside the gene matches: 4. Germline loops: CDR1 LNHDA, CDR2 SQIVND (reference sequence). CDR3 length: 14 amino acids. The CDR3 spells CASSAGGRQETQYF. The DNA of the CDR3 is TGTGCCAGTAGTGCGGGGGGCCGGCAAGAGACCCAGTACTTC.

The CDR3 DNA reads as TGTGCCAGCAGCGTAGTAGGAGAGGATACTGAAGCTTTCTTT. It codes for CASSVVGEDTEAFF. J is TRBJ1-1 and V is TRBV9; no clear D gene. This CDR3 has 14 residues. The V end lost 0 bases, the J end lost 5 bases, and 11 bases lay between the germline ends. Germline V lookup: CDR1 SGDLS, CDR2 YYNGEE.